This TCR beta chain comes out of a study of cytomegalovirus exposure and HLA in healthy donors. Study-level results: It was reportedly the case that the classifier diagnosed cytomegalovirus status with high specificity and sensitivity. Associated with cytomegalovirus, according to the listing, were 170 or so TCR beta chains.

Of note for this clone: Antigen: not known.

The assay was immunoSEQ multiplex PCR, and TCRdb's table has in-frame clones only and misses some. The data show 200,000 to 250,000 clones, around 90% seen once. Losses at the gene ends were 7 bases for V and 4 bases for J; bases not matched to a gene: 5. This CDR3 contains 14 residues. The germline gives CDR1 KGHSH, CDR2 LQKENI. The donors were members of the validation cohort comprising about 120 subjects, separate from the roughly 730-subject first cohort. The rearrangement uses TRBV18 and TRBJ1-5, with 9 positions matching TRBD1. Sequencing input: PBMCs. The clonotype comes from a woman aged 18-29 years in good health and CMV-seropositive. CDR3 nucleotide sequence: TGTGCCAGCTACTCAGGACAGGGGAATCAGCCCCAGCATTTT. This gives the protein CASYSGQGNQPQHF.